This T cell receptor beta chain was sequenced during a study of cytomegalovirus exposure and HLA in healthy donors. Germline trimming cut 4 bases from V and 4 bases from J; bases unmatched to any gene: 9. The CDR3 totals 16 residues. CDR1 SEHNR and CDR2 FQNEAQ come from the germline V gene (reference sequence). It was with 60 Vbeta and 13 Jbeta primers that the PCR ran. The data were produced by immunoSEQ multiplex PCR, yet TCRdb's version contains in-frame clones alone and is incomplete. Among around 140,000 clones listed, 70% to 85% were seen once. The chain links TRBV7-9 to TRBJ2-3; 9 nucleotides agree with TRBD2. The sample comprised PBMCs. The sequence was collected from a man aged 25 to 40 in good health and CMV-seropositive. For the CDR3, the DNA is TGTGCCAGCAGCTCCCCCTCTAGCGGGACCGCAGATACGCAGTATTTT. It yields the protein CASSSPSSGTADTQYF.